The sequence of this TCR beta chain was determined in a study of blood T cell repertoires in COVID-19. Study-wide background: Whether acute or convalescent, the COVID-19 samples came from the United States, Italy and Spain. T cells, B-cell-depleted T cells, or PBMCs provided the cDNA or gDNA that served as material.

Original handling: Estimated nucleated cell counts came from reference gene primer amplification. Profiled with immunoSEQ multiplex PCR; TCRdb holds only in-frame clones, not every one. The V and J calls and clone size are taken from that table; D and trimming were inferred from the DNA. Of approximately 240,000 clones listed, 87% are singletons. Germline lookup yields CDR1 LGHDT and CDR2 YNNKEL (reference sequence). V lost 1 base and J lost 0, with 12 bases in between. The CDR3 totals 16 residues. The sample was peripheral blood. The source of this sequence is a woman aged 18-29 years who had recovered from COVID-19. J is TRBJ1-1 and V is TRBV3-1 (or the pseudogene TRBV3-2); D ambiguous. CDR3 in amino acids: CASSQAGDFMNTEAFF. CDR3 sequence (DNA): TGTGCCAGCAGCCAAGCAGGTGATTTCATGAACACTGAAGCTTTCTTT.